One and the same sample provided the 25 T cell receptor beta chains below, sequenced in a study of T cell changes during pregnancy in multiple sclerosis. Data came from immunoSEQ multiplex PCR; TCRdb stores just in-frame clones and leaves some out. The sample includes 15,000 to 20,000 clones, roughly 88% of them seen just once. Sample: CD8+ T cells from peripheral blood mononuclear cells, taken in the third trimester of pregnancy. The receptors here all came from a female donor in good health, enrolled as a control in a pregnancy study.

This chain links TRBV19 with TRBJ2-1, with 13 bases aligning to TRBD2. Losses at the gene ends were 9 bases for V and 0 bases for J; bases not matched to a gene: 5. Germline values: CDR1 LNHDA, CDR2 SQIVND (reference sequence). The CDR3 is 16 amino acids. The CDR3 DNA reads as TGTGCCAGCTTGGGACTAGCGGGGAGCTCCTACAATGAGCAGTTCTTC. This gives the protein CASLGLAGSSYNEQFF.

As for this clone: Relative to the germline gene, one junction end is altered; a read error may explain this. This sample includes further DNA sequences coding for the same CDR3. The chain joins TRBV2 to TRBJ2-7; weak D call: TRBD1 (6 bases). The CDR3 is 13 residues long. Germline CDR1 SNHLY, CDR2 FYNNEI. In DNA form, the CDR3 reads TGTGCCAGCAGTGGGACAGAGACCTACGAGCAGTACTTT. Residues: CASSGTETYEQYF.

The chain recombines TRBV12-2 with TRBJ1-1. TRBV12-2 is shown as a pseudogene. This CDR3 is 12 amino acids long. This CDR3 reads CASRLEEAGAFF. Written as DNA, the CDR3 is TGTGCAAGTCGCTTAGAAGAGGCGGGAGCTTTCTTT.

The gene calls are TRBV4-1 and TRBJ2-7; perhaps TRBD1 as D (6 bases). CDR1 is MGHRA and CDR2 is YSYEKL in the germline V gene. V was cut by 1 base and J by 3 bases, with 13 bases left in between. CDR3 length: 15 residues. The CDR3 loop is CASSQVPGESYEQYF. DNA for the CDR3: TGCGCCAGCAGCCAAGTTCCAGGGGAGAGCTACGAGCAGTACTTC.

The chain links TRBV10-3 to TRBJ1-2, with D maybe TRBD1 (5 bases). The germline V gene encodes CDR1 ENHRY and CDR2 SYGVKD. This CDR3 is built from 15 residues. V was cut by 6 bases and J by 2 bases, with 16 bases left in between. The CDR3 region is CAIRGPKGVNYGYTF. The CDR3 coding sequence is TGTGCCATCAGAGGCCCCAAAGGGGTAAACTATGGCTACACCTTC.

CDR3 coding DNA: TGTGCCAGCAGCGCCAGGGTTGCAACTAATGAAAAACTGTTTTTT. Translated, it gives CASSARVATNEKLFF. The rearrangement joins TRBV7-8 to TRBJ1-4, with D tentatively TRBD1 (5 bases). The CDR3 has 15 residues. Looked up from germline, CDR1 is SGHVS and CDR2 is FQNEAQ. V was clipped by 5 bases and J by 0 bases, with 10 bases between them.

The chain has TRBV7-2 and TRBJ2-5; 8 nucleotides agree with TRBD1. V lost 4 bases to trimming and J lost 10 bases; unmatched junction nucleotides: 11. CDR1 SGHTA and CDR2 FQGNSA come from the germline V gene. The CDR3 covers 14 residues. The CDR3 region has the DNA TGTGCCAGCAGCTGGGGACAGGATTTCCCGGACCAGTACTTC. This codes for CASSWGQDFPDQYF.

The V call is TRBV5-6, the J call TRBJ1-5; TRBD1 is a possible D gene (5 bases). The germline V gene encodes CDR1 SGHDT and CDR2 YYEEEE. V lost 4 bases to trimming and J lost 2 bases, with 13 bases between them. CDR3 length: 15 residues. CDR3 bases: TGTGCCAGCAGCCCCAGGGATTTTCGCAATCAGCCCCAGCATTTT. This translates into CASSPRDFRNQPQHF.

Sample share makes this clone medium-sized. The chain employs TRBV11-2 and TRBJ1-5, with 7 bases lining up with TRBD1. Trimming took 1 base from V and 9 from J; bases not matched to a gene: 9. The germline gives CDR1 SGHAT, CDR2 FQNNGV. The CDR3 sequence is 15 residues long. CDR3 residues: CASSLGQGGIVPQHF. The CDR3 nucleotides read TGTGCCAGCAGCTTAGGACAGGGAGGAATAGTGCCCCAGCATTTT.

This clone was seen only once. The junction shows a germline mismatch at one end, possibly a read error. V usage is TRBV19 and J usage is TRBJ1-3, with TRBD1 matching over 9 bases. There are 15 residues in the CDR3. In germline, CDR1 is LNHDA, CDR2 SQIVND (reference sequence). In DNA form, the CDR3 reads TGTGCCAGTAGTCCGGACAGGGGATCTGGCAACACCATATATTTT. Protein sequence: CASSPDRGSGNTIYF.

The chain is built from TRBV9 and TRBJ2-1, with 14 bases identical to TRBD2. This CDR3 has 19 residues. Germline V gene sequence: CDR1 SGDLS, CDR2 YYNGEE. With 5 bases clipped from V and 0 bases from J, the junction kept 10 bases outside the gene matches. The CDR3 bases are TGTGCCAGCAGTGAGAGGACTAGCGGGGGGCCTAGCTCCTACAATGAGCAGTTCTTC. Translated: CASSERTSGGPSSYNEQFF.

The CDR3 DNA reads as TGTGCCAGCGGAACGGGTAACTATGGCTACACCTTC. Amino acid sequence: CASGTGNYGYTF. The chain couples TRBV13 to TRBJ1-2; D is undetermined. V was cut by 8 bases and J by 1 base, with 8 bases left in between. CDR3 length equals 12 residues. Germline loops: CDR1 PRHDT, CDR2 FYEKMQ (reference sequence). Full variable domain (outside the CDR3, taken from reference TRBV13 and TRBJ1-2): AAGVIQSPRHLIKEKRETATLKCYPIPRHDTVYWYQQGPGQDPQFLISFYEKMQSDKGSIPDRFSAQQFSDYHSELNMSSLELGDSALYFCASGTGNYGYTFGSGTRLTVV.

This chain connects TRBV28 to TRBJ2-7, with 7 bases lining up with TRBD1. CDR1 and CDR2 (germline): MDHEN, SYDVKM. The CDR3 contains 15 residues. V was clipped by 6 bases and J by 0 bases; unmatched bases: 8. As DNA, the CDR3 is TGTGCCAGCAGCCTAAACAGGGGAAGCTCCTACGAGCAGTACTTC. Translating gives CASSLNRGSSYEQYF.

Only a few counts were recorded for this clone. V gene TRBV7-9 combines with J gene TRBJ2-7, with 8 bases fitting TRBD1. The CDR3 is made up of 13 amino acids. CDR1 is SEHNR and CDR2 is FQNEAQ in the germline V gene (reference sequence). The V segment lost 5 bases and the J segment 3 bases; nucleotides outside the gene matches: 3. CDR3 sequence (DNA): TGTGCCAGCAGCGGGGACAGGAACTACGAGCAGTACTTC. Translated: CASSGDRNYEQYF.

This chain joins TRBV5-5 and TRBJ1-5; D not certain. V was trimmed by 1 base and J by 0 bases, leaving 11 bases between them. This CDR3 region has 16 residues. CDR1 and CDR2 from the germline V gene are SGHKS and YYEKEE (reference sequence). CDR3 in amino acids: CASSLSPSDSNQPQHF. The CDR3 DNA follows: TGTGCCAGCAGCTTGTCGCCCAGCGATAGCAATCAGCCCCAGCATTTT. Variable domain in full (rest from reference TRBV5-5 and TRBJ1-5): DAGVTQSPTHLIKTRGQQVTLRCSPISGHKSVSWYQQVLGQGPQFIFQYYEKEERGRGNFPDRFSARQFPNYSSELNVNALLLGDSALYLCASSLSPSDSNQPQHFGDGTRLSIL.

This clone appeared a single time. The chain uses TRBV27 and TRBJ1-1; the D gene is possibly TRBD1 (5 bases). Trimming removed 3 bases at V and 6 bases at J, with 11 bases between. This CDR3 is 13 amino acids long. Per the germline V gene, CDR1 is MNHEY and CDR2 is SMNVEV (reference sequence). The DNA for the CDR3 is TGTGCCAGCAGTTTCGGGGGTGACGCTGAAGCTTTCTTT. This translates into CASSFGGDAEAFF.

The V and J genes are TRBV13 and TRBJ1-2, with TRBD1 identical over 10 bases. The ends lost 5 bases at V and 6 bases at J; junction bases unmatched: 15. This CDR3 spans 17 amino acids. Germline CDR1 reads PRHDT; CDR2 reads FYEKMQ (reference sequence). The CDR3, as DNA: TGTGCCAGCAGCGACTACGATCATACCGGGACAGGGGATGGCTACACCTTC. Its protein is CASSDYDHTGTGDGYTF. The variable domain in full, with the rest retrieved from reference TRBV13 and TRBJ1-2, is AAGVIQSPRHLIKEKRETATLKCYPIPRHDTVYWYQQGPGQDPQFLISFYEKMQSDKGSIPDRFSAQQFSDYHSELNMSSLELGDSALYFCASSDYDHTGTGDGYTFGSGTRLTVV.

This chain links TRBV5-6 with TRBJ1-1; the D gene is possibly TRBD1 (6 bases). Germline V CDR1 and CDR2: SGHDT, YYEEEE. The CDR3 loop spans 15 amino acids. The V gene lost 0 bases and the J gene lost 1 base, with 10 bases spanning the gap. In DNA, the CDR3 is TGTGCCAGCAGCTTGGGGGACACCGGGAACACTGAAGCTTTCTTT. Amino acids: CASSLGDTGNTEAFF.

The J gene is TRBJ2-7, the V gene TRBV4-3; TRBD1 aligns across 7 bases. V lost 3 bases to trimming and J lost 3 bases; unmatched junction nucleotides: 5. Germline CDR1 and CDR2: LGHNA and YSLEER. This CDR3 has 14 residues. CDR3 sequence (DNA): TGCGCCAGCAGCCAGCGGACAGGAAGCTACGAGCAGTACTTC. This codes for CASSQRTGSYEQYF.

This chain uses TRBV7-2 with TRBJ1-5; the D gene is possibly TRBD1 (6 bases). Germline-derived CDR1 and CDR2 are SGHTA and FQGNSA. Trimming pared 1 base from V and 5 bases from J, leaving 12 bases between. The CDR3 is 15 amino acids. The CDR3 region has the DNA TGTGCCAGCAGCTTAGGTCGGGGGGCGGATCAGCCCCAGCATTTT. The encoded protein is CASSLGRGADQPQHF. Full variable domain (outside the CDR3, taken from reference TRBV7-2 and TRBJ1-5): GAGVSQSPSNKVTEKGKDVELRCDPISGHTALYWYRQSLGQGLEFLIYFQGNSAPDKSGLPSDRFSAERTGGSVSTLTIQRTQQEDSAVYLCASSLGRGADQPQHFGDGTRLSIL.

The chain has TRBV4-3 and TRBJ2-1; 7 nucleotides match TRBD2. The CDR3 is 15 amino acids. The J segment lost 3 bases and the V segment lost 0 bases, leaving 2 bases of the junction unmatched. Germline-derived CDR1 and CDR2 are LGHNA and YSLEER. CDR3 in amino acids: CASSQETGGYNEQFF. For the CDR3, the DNA is TGCGCCAGCAGCCAAGAAACGGGGGGCTACAATGAGCAGTTCTTC.

This chain joins TRBV7-9 and TRBJ2-1; no reliable D call. Germline V gene data show CDR1 as SEHNR and CDR2 as FQNEAQ (reference sequence). V was clipped by 5 bases and J by 7 bases, with 12 bases between them. This CDR3 has 13 residues. The CDR3 DNA sequence: TGTGCCAGCAGCGAATCGACTGAAAATGAGCAGTTCTTC. Residues: CASSESTENEQFF.

This clone has more than one count but fewer than ten. The rearrangement uses TRBV5-1 and TRBJ1-2; TRBD1 matches at 7 bases. With V trimmed by 3 bases and J by 5 bases, 7 bases remained unmatched. Germline CDR1 SGHRS, CDR2 YFSETQ. CDR3 length equals 14 residues. The CDR3 region has the DNA TGCGCCAGCAGCTCTAAACAGGGGTCTTATGGCTACACCTTC. Amino acids: CASSSKQGSYGYTF.

The V call is TRBV27, the J call TRBJ2-1, with 7 bases that match TRBD1. The germline gives CDR1 MNHEY, CDR2 SMNVEV (reference sequence). There are 15 residues in the CDR3. Trimming cost V 4 bases and J 0 bases; bases outside gene matches: 3. CDR3 sequence: CASSSGGSSYNEQFF. For the CDR3, the DNA is TGTGCCAGCAGTTCAGGGGGAAGCTCCTACAATGAGCAGTTCTTC.

The V call is TRBV28, the J call TRBJ2-5; a weak D match, TRBD2 (6 bases). The ends were cut back, 5 bases at V and 2 bases at J, with 15 bases in the middle. In germline, CDR1 is MDHEN, CDR2 SYDVKM. CDR3 length: 15 amino acids. The CDR3: CASSRPPGEQETQYF. The DNA of the CDR3 is TGTGCCAGCAGTCGCCCCCCGGGGGAGCAAGAGACCCAGTACTTC.